These 17 T cell receptor beta chains came from one sample sequenced in a study of post-analysis software for immune sequencing data. The TCR beta cDNA libraries contained unique molecular identifiers. TCRdb called the PCR reads again in MiXCR, with one record for every CDR3 protein. This table has 650,000 to 850,000 distinct CDR3 sequences, approximately 44% appearing once. Study observations and caveats: Roughly 5 TRBV segments were significantly more frequent in patients than in controls. TRBV5-6, TRBV5-1 and TRBV20-1 were among these segments.

Their specific antigens are unknown. Material: blood. These receptors were collected from a girl between 5 and 17 years old with multiple sclerosis.

This chain connects TRBV9 to TRBJ2-1; a weak D match, TRBD2 (6 bases). Deletions cut 1 base from V and 6 bases from J, with 11 bases between. This CDR3 has 14 residues. CDR1 is SGDLS and CDR2 is YYNGEE in the germline V gene. This CDR3 is CASSVSSAPNEQFF. CDR3 bases: TGTGCCAGCAGCGTATCTAGCGCGCCCAATGAGCAGTTCTTC.

V usage is TRBV9 and J usage is TRBJ2-2; 7 nucleotides line up with TRBD1. This CDR3 spans 12 amino acids. Trimming cost V 7 bases and J 4 bases; bases outside gene matches: 1. Germline V gene data show CDR1 as SGDLS and CDR2 as YYNGEE. CDR3 sequence: CASQGVTGELFF. DNA for the CDR3: TGTGCCAGCCAGGGGGTCACCGGGGAGCTGTTTTTT.

This sequence joins TRBV5-1 and TRBJ1-2, with 9 bases lining up with TRBD1. Per germline, CDR1 SGHRS and CDR2 YFSETQ. Trimming took 5 bases from V and 4 from J; bases not matched to a gene: 6. The CDR3 length is 14 residues. In DNA, the CDR3 is TGCGCCAGCAGTTCGCCGGGACAGGGCTATGGCTACACCTTC. Translating it yields CASSSPGQGYGYTF.

This clonotype was counted between two and nine times. This rearrangement joins TRBV20-1 to TRBJ2-5, with TRBD2 as a possible D gene (5 bases). The CDR3 runs to 14 residues. The germline V gene has CDR1 DFQATT and CDR2 SNEGSKA (reference sequence). V lost 2 bases, J lost 2 bases, and 12 bases lay in between. CDR3 protein: CSARSIRGQETQYF. CDR3 in DNA: TGCAGTGCTAGATCGATTCGGGGTCAAGAGACCCAGTACTTC.

CDR3 region: CASSFTTTEQFF. CDR3 coding DNA: TGTGCCAGCAGCTTTACCACAACTGAGCAGTTCTTC. This rearrangement joins TRBV7-9 to TRBJ2-1; no reliable D call. V was cut by 3 bases and J by 9 bases, with 9 bases left in between. Germline V gene lookup returns CDR1 SEHNR and CDR2 FQNEAQ (reference sequence). There are 12 residues in the CDR3.

The chain is built from TRBV7-9 and TRBJ2-7; the D is unclear. This CDR3 is built from 13 residues. CDR1 is SEHNR and CDR2 is FQNEAQ in the germline V gene (reference sequence). Trimming took 5 bases from V and 4 from J, leaving 12 bases between them. CDR3 sequence (DNA): TGTGCCAGCAGCGATGTTTCCGGGTACGAGCAGTACTTC. Its translation: CASSDVSGYEQYF.

The chain combines TRBV12-3 or TRBV12-4 with TRBJ2-3; 9 nucleotides line up with TRBD1. V shed 4 bases and J 14 bases; nucleotides not matched to a gene: 7. There are 12 residues in the CDR3. This CDR3 is CASSSWDRVWYF. Written as DNA, the CDR3 is TGTGCCAGCAGTTCCTGGGACAGGGTCTGGTATTTT.

This clonotype was seen more than once but under ten times. V and J are TRBV6-2 or TRBV6-3 and TRBJ2-2, with D perhaps TRBD2 (5 bases). This CDR3 has 13 residues. Trimming took off 8 bases at V and 4 bases at J, with 11 bases between the two ends. Germline V gives CDR1 MNHEY, CDR2 SVGEGT. The CDR3, as DNA: TGTGCCAGCGCCCAAGGACTCACCGGGGAGCTGTTTTTT. This gives the protein CASAQGLTGELFF.

The gene calls are TRBV6-5 and TRBJ2-7; D may be TRBD2 (6 bases). From germline, CDR1 is MNHEY and CDR2 SVGAGI. The CDR3 loop spans 15 amino acids. V shed 8 bases and J shed 2 bases, with 19 bases lying between them. The CDR3 loop reads CASSALPGDPYEQYF. DNA for the CDR3: TGTGCCAGCTCCGCCCTACCGGGAGATCCCTACGAGCAGTACTTC.

With respect to this clonotype: The germline gene is not matched at one end of the junction; a read error may be the cause. The chain couples TRBV12-3 or TRBV12-4 to TRBJ2-5, with 9 bases matching TRBD2. The CDR3 sequence is 19 residues long. The CDR3 DNA reads TGTACCAGCAGTTTACTGCGGGGGGGCCTAGGTACTAGCGGCAATGAGCAGTACTTC. It specifies CTSSLLRGGLGTSGNEQYF.

The table lists this clonotype with a count of one. This chain links TRBV6-4 with TRBJ2-1, with 11 bases that match TRBD2. The germline V gene has CDR1 MRHNA and CDR2 SNTAGT. Losses at the gene ends were 5 bases for V and 2 bases for J; bases not matched to a gene: 11. This CDR3 spans 18 amino acids. CDR3 sequence (DNA): TGTGCCAGCAGTCCCGTTCCCGGGACTAGCGGTACCTACAATGAGCAGTTCTTC. Translating it yields CASSPVPGTSGTYNEQFF.

As DNA, the CDR3 is TGTGCCAGCAGTTTCCAATTGACGAACACTGAAGCTTTCTTT. Residues: CASSFQLTNTEAFF. The chain couples TRBV27 to TRBJ1-1; no clear D. CDR1 is MNHEY and CDR2 is SMNVEV in the germline V gene (reference sequence). The CDR3 length is 14 residues. The V end lost 3 bases, the J end lost 1 base, and 9 bases lay between the germline ends.

This clonotype was counted only a few times. The chain employs TRBV29-1 and TRBJ2-1; 9 bases map to TRBD2. The CDR3 is made up of 13 amino acids. The V gene's germline CDR1 is SQVTM and CDR2 ANQGSEA. The V and J ends lost 8 bases and 3 bases, in that order; junction bases with no gene match: 5. The CDR3 sequence is CSLSGSVYNEQFF. CDR3 nucleotides: TGCAGCCTTAGCGGGAGTGTCTACAATGAGCAGTTCTTC.

The rearrangement uses TRBV4-1 and TRBJ2-7, with 7 bases matching TRBD2. CDR1 and CDR2 (germline): MGHRA, YSYEKL. This CDR3 comprises 15 residues. Losses at the gene ends were 0 bases for V and 3 bases for J; bases not matched to a gene: 5. CDR3 DNA sequence: TGCGCCAGCAGCCAAGAGTTCGGCGGGGGCTACGAGCAGTACTTC. Its protein product is CASSQEFGGGYEQYF.

This clonotype was detected a few times. This chain links TRBV20-1 with TRBJ1-4, with TRBD1 matching over 9 bases. Losses at the gene ends were 4 bases for V and 8 bases for J; bases not matched to a gene: 11. Germline V lookup: CDR1 DFQATT, CDR2 SNEGSKA (reference sequence). The CDR3 length is 15 residues. The CDR3 DNA reads TGCAGTGCTACTCCACGGACAGGGGCGCGGGAAAAACTGTTTTTT. Amino acids: CSATPRTGAREKLFF.

The chain recombines TRBV7-9 with TRBJ2-7; D perhaps matches TRBD2 (7 bases). The CDR3 contains 16 residues. Germline assignment: CDR1 SEHNR and CDR2 FQNEAQ (reference sequence). V was trimmed by 5 bases and J by 0 bases, leaving 17 bases between them. The CDR3 spells CASSPARGAFSYEQYF. In DNA, the CDR3 is TGTGCCAGCAGCCCTGCCCGGGGGGCCTTCTCCTACGAGCAGTACTTC.

V and J are TRBV27 and TRBJ2-4; tentatively, D is TRBD2 (6 bases). The better agreement between TRBJ2-7 and the DNA end casts doubt on the J call. Germline values: CDR1 MNHEY, CDR2 SMNVEV (reference sequence). The CDR3 runs to 13 residues. For the CDR3, the DNA is TGTGCCAGCAGGCCCCGGGACTCTTTCGAGCAGTACTTC. Encoded protein: CASRPRDSFEQYF.